Listed here are 2 T cell receptor beta chains from one sample, sequenced in a study of blood T cell repertoires in COVID-19. TCRdb's copy holds only in-frame clones and misses some; the assay was immunoSEQ multiplex PCR. This table has 310,000 or so clones, approximately 83% appearing once. Input material: peripheral blood. All receptors derive from a woman younger than 45 who had recovered from COVID-19.

This chain joins TRBV2 and TRBJ1-4; 8 bases map to TRBD1. The germline CDR1 and CDR2 sequences are SNHLY and FYNNEI. The CDR3 contains 16 residues. The ends lost 3 bases at V and 0 bases at J; junction bases unmatched: 3. CDR3 sequence: CASSDWTGTTNEKLFF. In DNA, the CDR3 is TGTGCCAGCAGTGACTGGACAGGGACAACTAATGAAAAACTGTTTTTT.

The genes are TRBV7-2 and TRBJ2-3; D gene unclear. Trimming removed 1 base from V and 4 bases from J, with 6 bases in between. The germline gives CDR1 SGHTA, CDR2 FQGNSA. This CDR3 spans 13 amino acids. The CDR3: CASSLEEPDTQYF. CDR3 DNA sequence: TGTGCCAGCAGCTTAGAAGAGCCAGATACGCAGTATTTT.